Below, 30 T cell receptor beta chains from the same sample are listed, as sequenced in a study of blood T cell repertoires in COVID-19 (dated by TCRdb to about 2020). Library preparation used the immunoSEQ multiplex PCR assay. TCRdb stores this immuneACCESS table with in-frame sequences only. Part of the clones is absent; in the studies checked, under half of the shortfall reflects unresolved V genes, and no reason is known for the rest. For this sample there are around 60,000 clones; around 86% appear just once. 1% to 1.5% of the sample goes to the ten largest clones. The sample consisted of peripheral blood. These receptors all come from an elderly woman with acute or convalescent COVID-19.

The chain joins TRBV5-1 to TRBJ1-1, with D tentatively TRBD1 (6 bases). The germline V gene has CDR1 SGHRS and CDR2 YFSETQ. The CDR3 sequence is 17 residues long. V lost 1 base and J lost 8, with 24 bases in between. CDR3 DNA: TGCGCCAGCAGCTTGAACACCAGGGGCCAAGGACACTCGGAAGCTTTCTTT. Residues: CASSLNTRGQGHSEAFF.

The chain employs TRBV19 and TRBJ2-2; TRBD1 is a possible D gene (7 bases). CDR3 length: 16 residues. Germline V gives CDR1 LNHDA, CDR2 SQIVND (reference sequence). The V gene lost 9 bases and the J gene lost 1 base, with 18 bases spanning the gap. In DNA, the CDR3 is TGTGCCAGCTCCTGGGGCGGGACAGTGAACACCGGGGAGCTGTTTTTT. It codes for CASSWGGTVNTGELFF. Drawing the rest from reference TRBV19 and TRBJ2-2, the complete variable domain is DGGITQSPKYLFRKEGQNVTLSCEQNLNHDAMYWYRQDPGQGLRLIYYSQIVNDFQKGDIAEGYSVSREKKESFPLTVTSAQKNPTAFYLCASSWGGTVNTGELFFGEGSRLTVL.

The chain employs TRBV3-1 (or the pseudogene TRBV3-2) and TRBJ2-1; perhaps TRBD1 as D (6 bases). The germline V gene encodes CDR1 LGHDT and CDR2 YNNKEL (reference sequence). Trimming shortened V by 5 bases and J by 10 bases, and 18 bases separated the two germline ends. The CDR3 spans 14 residues. The DNA of the CDR3 is TGTGCCAGCAGCGTCCGGGACACGGAAAGCGAGCAGTTCTTC. It yields the protein CASSVRDTESEQFF.

This clone showed up just a few times. This chain links TRBV9 with TRBJ1-1, with 9 nucleotides matching TRBD1. V trimming: 7 bases; J trimming: 2 bases; junction bases outside the gene matches: 6. Germline CDR1 reads SGDLS; CDR2 reads YYNGEE. This CDR3 is 14 amino acids long. For the CDR3, the DNA is TGTGCCAGCGCCAGGGACAGGGTAAACACTGAAGCTTTCTTT. Its translation: CASARDRVNTEAFF.

The chain's CDR3 is CASSSPLYEQYF. Written as DNA, the CDR3 is TGTGCCAGTAGTTCCCCCCTCTACGAGCAGTACTTC. J is TRBJ2-7 and V is TRBV19; unclear D gene. The CDR3 has 12 residues. Germline V gives CDR1 LNHDA, CDR2 SQIVND (reference sequence). Trimming pared 5 bases from V and 3 bases from J, leaving 8 bases between.

The rearrangement uses TRBV28 and TRBJ2-7; 7 bases line up with TRBD1. There are 14 residues in the CDR3. The V segment lost 9 bases and the J segment 2 bases; nucleotides outside the gene matches: 10. Germline V CDR1 and CDR2: MDHEN, SYDVKM. The CDR3, as DNA: TGTGCCAGTTGGGCGCGGACAGGCGCCTACGAGCAGTACTTC. Translation gives CASWARTGAYEQYF.

V is TRBV6-2 or TRBV6-3 and J is TRBJ2-7; 7 positions match TRBD1. Germline trimming cut 6 bases from V and 0 bases from J; bases unmatched to any gene: 8. Looked up from germline, CDR1 is MNHEY and CDR2 is SVGEGT. This CDR3 is built from 15 residues. The CDR3 nucleotides read TGTGCCAGCAGCTCCGGGACAGCAAACTCCTACGAGCAGTACTTC. Amino acid sequence: CASSSGTANSYEQYF.

The V and J genes are TRBV12-3 or TRBV12-4 and TRBJ1-6; D remains ambiguous. The CDR3 runs to 13 residues. Trimming removed 5 bases from V and 10 bases from J, with 12 bases in between. The DNA for the CDR3 is TGTGCCAGCAGTCCGGGTGGCCACTCACCCCTCCACTTT. This translates into CASSPGGHSPLHF.

The J gene is TRBJ2-2, the V gene TRBV4-1; 13 positions match TRBD2. J gave up 4 bases and V 2 bases, and 1 base lay outside the gene matches. The CDR3 sequence is 16 residues long. Germline loops: CDR1 MGHRA, CDR2 YSYEKL. Here the CDR3 DNA reads TGCGCCAGCAGCCAAAGGACTAGCGGGGGCACCGGGGAGCTGTTTTTT. It specifies CASSQRTSGGTGELFF.

The rearrangement joins TRBV12-5 to TRBJ2-3, with D unclear. Per germline, CDR1 LGHNT and CDR2 FRNRAP. This CDR3 spans 14 amino acids. Trimming cost V 1 base and J 2 bases, with 7 bases left between them. The CDR3 loop is CASGLGGTTDTQYF. In DNA, the CDR3 is TGTGCTAGTGGTTTGGGCGGTACCACAGATACGCAGTATTTT. Drawing the rest from reference TRBV12-5 and TRBJ2-3, the complete variable domain is DARVTQTPRHKVTEMGQEVTMRCQPILGHNTVFWYRQTMMQGLELLAYFRNRAPLDDSGMPKDRFSAEMPDATLATLKIQPSEPRDSAVYFCASGLGGTTDTQYFGPGTRLTVL.

This clone has more than one count but fewer than ten. The V gene is TRBV6-6, the J gene TRBJ1-1, with a possible D match to TRBD1 (5 bases). Trimming took 2 bases from V and 3 from J, leaving 16 bases between them. The CDR3 loop spans 16 amino acids. Germline V gene data show CDR1 as MNHNY and CDR2 as SVGAGI (reference sequence). The CDR3 region is CASSYSPGGTHTEAFF. The CDR3 coding sequence is TGTGCCAGCAGTTACAGCCCGGGCGGGACCCACACTGAAGCTTTCTTT.

J is TRBJ2-3 and V is TRBV28; maybe TRBD2 (6 bases). The germline V and J ends were trimmed by 4 bases and 0 bases, with 8 bases remaining between them. Germline assignment: CDR1 MDHEN and CDR2 SYDVKM. The CDR3 is made up of 14 amino acids. CDR3 bases: TGTGCCAGCAGTTGGACTATTAGCACAGATACGCAGTATTTT. Translated: CASSWTISTDTQYF.

The table lists this clone with a count of one. J is TRBJ2-3 and V is TRBV5-4; 13 nucleotides agree with TRBD2. J lost 4 bases, V lost 0 bases, and 5 bases had no gene match. CDR3 length: 17 amino acids. CDR1 is SGHNT, CDR2 YYREEE, per germline (reference sequence). The CDR3 is CASSLGLAGGAADTQYF. The DNA of the CDR3 is TGTGCCAGCAGCTTGGGACTAGCGGGGGGCGCGGCAGATACGCAGTATTTT.

V is TRBV19 and J is TRBJ1-5; D may be TRBD1 (5 bases). CDR1 and CDR2 from the germline V gene are LNHDA and SQIVND (reference sequence). The ends were cut back, 5 bases at V and 5 bases at J, with 16 bases in the middle. There are 15 residues in the CDR3. The CDR3 reads CASSVDRDSYQPQHF. In DNA, the CDR3 is TGTGCCAGTAGTGTCGACCGGGACTCTTATCAGCCCCAGCATTTT.

In this sample, this clone turned up once. V gene TRBV5-1 combines with J gene TRBJ2-1, with 10 bases fitting TRBD1. Germline assignment: CDR1 SGHRS and CDR2 YFSETQ. The junction had 4 bases not matched to a gene; V was cut back by 1 base and J by 3 bases. The CDR3 sequence is 16 residues long. The CDR3 nucleotides read TGCGCCAGCAGCTTGTCCGGGACAGGGGTCTACAATGAGCAGTTCTTC. Protein: CASSLSGTGVYNEQFF.

The V and J genes are TRBV4-1 and TRBJ2-7; TRBD2 might be the D (5 bases). The CDR3 runs to 15 residues. Germline assignment: CDR1 MGHRA and CDR2 YSYEKL. Trimming stripped 4 bases from V and 1 base from J, with 14 bases between. CDR3 loop: CASSLTQSGSYEQYF. The CDR3 coding sequence is TGCGCCAGCAGCCTTACACAATCGGGGTCCTACGAGCAGTACTTC.

The gene calls are TRBV7-3 and TRBJ1-4; D is unresolved. This CDR3 has 12 residues. Germline V CDR1 and CDR2: SGHTA, FQGTGA. Trimming cost V 4 bases and J 8 bases, with 8 bases left between them. The CDR3 DNA reads as TGTGCCAGCAGCTCTTTCTTGGAAAAACTGTTTTTT. Its protein product is CASSSFLEKLFF.

V and J are TRBV5-1 and TRBJ1-5; tentative D call: TRBD1 (6 bases). Germline loops: CDR1 SGHRS, CDR2 YFSETQ. The CDR3 has 14 amino acids. With 4 bases removed from V and 3 bases from J, the gap between germline ends came to 11 bases. CDR3 nucleotide sequence: TGCGCCAGCAGCCCCGGGACACTCAATCAGCCCCAGCATTTT. This encodes CASSPGTLNQPQHF.

CDR3 DNA sequence: TGTGCCAGCAGCCTGATGGGGGCACAGGGCATTTACGAGCAGTACTTC. Its translation: CASSLMGAQGIYEQYF. This chain connects TRBV5-6 to TRBJ2-7, with TRBD1 as a possible D gene (6 bases). CDR1 is SGHDT, CDR2 YYEEEE, per germline. The CDR3 is 16 residues long. V was shortened by 4 bases and J by 4 bases, with 21 bases between the two germline ends.

The rearrangement joins TRBV6-6 to TRBJ2-7, with a weak D call TRBD2 (6 bases). CDR1 is MNHNY, CDR2 SVGAGI, per germline (reference sequence). Trimming cost V 4 bases and J 0 bases, with 16 bases left between them. The CDR3 has 16 residues. CDR3: CASSSRERFYSYEQYF. DNA of the CDR3: TGTGCCAGCAGTTCCCGGGAGAGGTTCTACTCCTACGAGCAGTACTTC.

The chain has TRBV5-8 and TRBJ2-7; 7 nucleotides agree with TRBD1. The CDR3 runs to 15 residues. The V and J ends lost 1 base and 2 bases, in that order; junction bases with no gene match: 6. The germline CDR1 and CDR2 sequences are SGHTS and YDEGEE. The CDR3 region is CASSLSSGQAYEQYF. CDR3 in DNA: TGTGCCAGCAGCTTGTCTAGTGGACAGGCCTACGAGCAGTACTTC.

The genes are TRBV4-2 and TRBJ1-1, with a tentative D call TRBD1 (6 bases). Germline loops: CDR1 LGHNA, CDR2 YNFKEQ. The V gene lost 2 bases and the J gene lost 1 base, with 17 bases spanning the gap. The CDR3 loop spans 17 amino acids. The CDR3 is CASSQFNFPGQNTEAFF. In nucleotides, the CDR3 is TGTGCCAGCAGCCAATTTAACTTCCCGGGACAGAACACTGAAGCTTTCTTT.

V usage is TRBV4-1 and J usage is TRBJ2-6; D uncertain. The CDR3 contains 16 residues. Deletions cut 1 base from V and 0 bases from J, with 7 bases between. Germline CDR1 is MGHRA and CDR2 is YSYEKL. The CDR3 DNA follows: TGCGCCAGCAGCCAAGCCCTCCTCTCTGGGGCCAACGTCCTGACTTTC. It encodes CASSQALLSGANVLTF.

The gene calls are TRBV28 and TRBJ1-2, with D tentatively TRBD1 (5 bases). The CDR3 runs to 17 residues. V lost 1 base, J lost 4 bases, and 19 bases lay in between. Germline loops: CDR1 MDHEN, CDR2 SYDVKM. CDR3 region: CASSLLRSAREGYGYTF. CDR3 sequence (DNA): TGTGCCAGCAGTTTATTACGTTCGGCCAGGGAAGGCTATGGCTACACCTTC.

The CDR3 bases are TGTGCCAGCCGGCGGGACCAAGAGACCCAGTACTTC. Translation gives CASRRDQETQYF. The V and J genes are TRBV5-4 and TRBJ2-5; D perhaps matches TRBD2 (5 bases). Germline assignment: CDR1 SGHNT and CDR2 YYREEE (reference sequence). The CDR3 covers 12 residues. Trimming took 7 bases from V and 0 from J, leaving 7 bases between them.

V gene TRBV19 combines with J gene TRBJ1-6, with 8 bases fitting TRBD1. V lost 6 bases and J lost 10; bases outside the gene matches: 11. In germline, CDR1 is LNHDA, CDR2 SQIVND (reference sequence). This CDR3 comprises 15 residues. CDR3 sequence: CASSTTTGASSPLHF. In DNA form, the CDR3 reads TGTGCCAGTAGCACAACGACAGGGGCTAGCTCACCCCTCCACTTT.

The rearrangement links TRBV7-3 to TRBJ2-2; tentatively, D is TRBD1 (6 bases). Looked up from germline, CDR1 is SGHTA and CDR2 is FQGTGA. CDR3 length: 14 amino acids. The germline V and J ends were trimmed by 1 base and 4 bases, with 7 bases remaining between them. CDR3 nucleotides: TGTGCCAGCAGCTTAATGGGGGCCACCGGGGAGCTGTTTTTT. This codes for CASSLMGATGELFF.

This clone has a single count. CDR3 nucleotide sequence: TGTGCCATCAGTGGGGGGGGTAACACCGGGGAGCTGTTTTTT. Translating gives CAISGGGNTGELFF. The chain recombines TRBV10-3 with TRBJ2-2; 7 bases line up with TRBD2. V shed 4 bases and J 2 bases; nucleotides not matched to a gene: 1. The CDR3 spans 14 residues. Germline V gene data show CDR1 as ENHRY and CDR2 as SYGVKD.

This clone was seen only a few times. The CDR3 protein is CASSLGQGAYSGANVLTF. The CDR3 bases are TGCGCCAGCAGCTTAGGACAGGGCGCATACTCTGGGGCCAACGTCCTGACTTTC. The chain links TRBV5-1 to TRBJ2-6; TRBD1 matches at 8 bases. Unmatched junction bases numbered 7, after V lost 2 bases and J lost 0 bases. CDR3 length: 18 residues. Germline V gene lookup returns CDR1 SGHRS and CDR2 YFSETQ.

The chain has TRBV3-1 (or the pseudogene TRBV3-2) and TRBJ1-2; D unresolved. The ends were cut back, 0 bases at V and 0 bases at J, with 5 bases in the middle. Germline lookup yields CDR1 LGHDT and CDR2 YNNKEL (reference sequence). This CDR3 comprises 14 residues. CDR3 region: CASSQDNSNYGYTF. For the CDR3, the DNA is TGTGCCAGCAGCCAAGACAATTCTAACTATGGCTACACCTTC.